Only a few counts were recorded for the clone carrying this T cell receptor beta chain. The antigen remains undetermined. CDR3 length: 14 amino acids. The V gene end was trimmed by 4 bases and the J gene end by 8 bases; junction bases not matched to a gene: 6. Per germline, CDR1 SGHRS and CDR2 YFSETQ. This sample was taken from a study of post-analysis software for immune sequencing data. Looking at the study overall: There were relapsing-remitting, secondary progressive and progressive-relapsing multiple sclerosis among the disease courses included. Whole-study results and caveats: Samples from a shared batch, those prepared together, strongly co-clustered by F measure. Patients with multiple sclerosis recorded significantly lower normalized Chao1 diversity than controls, the study found. TRBV5-6, TRBV5-1 and TRBV20-1 belonged to a set of a handful of TRBV segments that were more frequent in patients than controls.

Included in the TCR beta cDNA libraries were unique molecular identifiers. Researchers reported a few hundred thousand cDNA molecules coming from approximately 1 to 10 million T cells. TCRdb used MiXCR to reprocess the PCR reads, holding one entry per CDR3 protein. This repertoire shows about half a million distinct CDR3 sequences, around 40% found once; its top ten account for roughly an eighth. The chain has TRBV5-1 and TRBJ2-1, with 10 nucleotides matching TRBD1. The specimen was blood. The sequence derives from a girl under 18 with multiple sclerosis. CDR3 in DNA: TGCGCCAGCAGCCCGGGACAGGGGTCCGATGAGCAGTTCTTC. The encoded protein is CASSPGQGSDEQFF.